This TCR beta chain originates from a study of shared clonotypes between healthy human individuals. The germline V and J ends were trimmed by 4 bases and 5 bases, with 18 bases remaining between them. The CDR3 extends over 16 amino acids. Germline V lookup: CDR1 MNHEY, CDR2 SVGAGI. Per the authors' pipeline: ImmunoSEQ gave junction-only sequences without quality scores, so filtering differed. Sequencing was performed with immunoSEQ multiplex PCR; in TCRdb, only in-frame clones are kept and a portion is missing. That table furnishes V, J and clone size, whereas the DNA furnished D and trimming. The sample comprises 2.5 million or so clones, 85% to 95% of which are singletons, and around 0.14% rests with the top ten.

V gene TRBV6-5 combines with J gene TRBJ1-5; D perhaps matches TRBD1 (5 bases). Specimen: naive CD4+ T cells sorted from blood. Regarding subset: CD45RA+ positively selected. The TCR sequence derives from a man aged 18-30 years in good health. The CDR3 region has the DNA TGTGCCAGCAGTTCTTCCTTCAGGACACAAGATCAGCCCCAGCATTTT. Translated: CASSSSFRTQDQPQHF.